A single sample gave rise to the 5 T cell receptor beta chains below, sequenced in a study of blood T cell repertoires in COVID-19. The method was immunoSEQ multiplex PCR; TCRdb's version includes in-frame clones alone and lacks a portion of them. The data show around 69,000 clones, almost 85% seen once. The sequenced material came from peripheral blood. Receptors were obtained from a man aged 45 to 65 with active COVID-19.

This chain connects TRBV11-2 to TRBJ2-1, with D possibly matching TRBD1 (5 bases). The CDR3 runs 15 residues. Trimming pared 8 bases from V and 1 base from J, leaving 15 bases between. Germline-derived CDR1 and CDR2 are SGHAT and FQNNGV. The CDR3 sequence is CASCLRAGSYNEQFF. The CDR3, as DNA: TGTGCCAGCTGCCTCAGGGCAGGATCCTACAATGAGCAGTTCTTC.

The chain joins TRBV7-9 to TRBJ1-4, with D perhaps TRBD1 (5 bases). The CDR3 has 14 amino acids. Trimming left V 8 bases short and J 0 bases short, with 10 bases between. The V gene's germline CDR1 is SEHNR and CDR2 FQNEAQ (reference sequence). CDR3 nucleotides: TGTGCCAGCGGGTGGGGCACAACTAATGAAAAACTGTTTTTT. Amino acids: CASGWGTTNEKLFF.

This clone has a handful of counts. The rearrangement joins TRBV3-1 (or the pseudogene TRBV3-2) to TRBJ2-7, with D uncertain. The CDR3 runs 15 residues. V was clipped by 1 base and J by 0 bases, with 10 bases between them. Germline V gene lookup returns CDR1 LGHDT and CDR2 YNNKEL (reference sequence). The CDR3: CASSQVAGFSYEQYF. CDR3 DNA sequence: TGTGCCAGCAGCCAAGTTGCAGGCTTCTCCTACGAGCAGTACTTC.

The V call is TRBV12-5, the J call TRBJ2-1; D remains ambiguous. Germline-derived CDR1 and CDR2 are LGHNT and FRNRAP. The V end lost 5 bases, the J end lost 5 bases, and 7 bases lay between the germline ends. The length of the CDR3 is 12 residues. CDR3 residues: CASGIQNNEQFF. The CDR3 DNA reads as TGTGCTAGTGGTATACAGAACAATGAGCAGTTCTTC.

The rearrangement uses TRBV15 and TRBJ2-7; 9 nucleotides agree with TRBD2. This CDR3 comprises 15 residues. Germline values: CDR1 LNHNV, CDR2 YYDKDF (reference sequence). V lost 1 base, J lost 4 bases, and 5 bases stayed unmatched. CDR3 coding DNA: TGTGCCACCAGCAGAGGTAGCGGGAGTGTATACGAGCAGTACTTC. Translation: CATSRGSGSVYEQYF.